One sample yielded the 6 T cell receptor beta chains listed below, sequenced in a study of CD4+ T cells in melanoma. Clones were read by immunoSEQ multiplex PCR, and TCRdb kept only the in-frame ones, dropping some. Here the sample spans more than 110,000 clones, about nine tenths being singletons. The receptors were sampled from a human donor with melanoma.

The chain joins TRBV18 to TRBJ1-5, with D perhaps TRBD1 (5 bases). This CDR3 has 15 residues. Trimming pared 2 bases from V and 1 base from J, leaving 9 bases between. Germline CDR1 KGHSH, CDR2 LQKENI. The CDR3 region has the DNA TGTGCCAGCTCACCAGGCAGGGTGAGCAATCAGCCCCAGCATTTT. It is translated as CASSPGRVSNQPQHF.

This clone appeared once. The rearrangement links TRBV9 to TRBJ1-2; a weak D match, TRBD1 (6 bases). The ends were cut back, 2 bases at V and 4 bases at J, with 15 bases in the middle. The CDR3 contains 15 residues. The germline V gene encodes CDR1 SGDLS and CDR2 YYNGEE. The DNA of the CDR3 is TGTGCCAGCAGCGTGGCTTCCTTACAGGGCTATGGCTACACCTTC. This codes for CASSVASLQGYGYTF.

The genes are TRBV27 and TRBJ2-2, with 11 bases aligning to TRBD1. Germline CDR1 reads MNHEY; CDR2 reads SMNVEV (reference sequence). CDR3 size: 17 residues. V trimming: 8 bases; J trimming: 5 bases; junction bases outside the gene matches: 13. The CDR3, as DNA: TGTGCCAGCGCCCGGGACAGGGGGGGCCTGAGAACCGGGGAGCTGTTTTTT. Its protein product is CASARDRGGLRTGELFF.

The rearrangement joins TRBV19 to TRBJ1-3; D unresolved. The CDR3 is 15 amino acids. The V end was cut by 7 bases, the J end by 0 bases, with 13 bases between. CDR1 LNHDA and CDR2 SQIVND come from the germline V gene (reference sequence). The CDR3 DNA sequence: TGTGCCAGTAAAATCGACGGCAGCTCTGGAAACACCATATATTTT. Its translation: CASKIDGSSGNTIYF.

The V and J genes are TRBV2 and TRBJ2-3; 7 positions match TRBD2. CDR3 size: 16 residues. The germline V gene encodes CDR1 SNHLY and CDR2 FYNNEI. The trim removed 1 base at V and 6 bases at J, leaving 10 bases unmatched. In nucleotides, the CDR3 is TGTGCCAGCAGTGAAGTCGGGACGGGGGGTGGCGATACGCAGTATTTT. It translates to CASSEVGTGGGDTQYF.

The chain's CDR3 is CASSQVGESGQPQHF. The CDR3 coding sequence is TGCGCCAGCAGCCAAGTCGGAGAGTCCGGTCAGCCCCAGCATTTT. The chain has TRBV4-1 and TRBJ1-5; no firm D call. There are 15 residues in the CDR3. Germline V gene lookup returns CDR1 MGHRA and CDR2 YSYEKL. V was clipped by 1 base and J by 6 bases, with 13 bases between them.